This TCR beta chain stems from a study of blood T cell repertoires in COVID-19 (dated by TCRdb to the early 2020s). In terms of the full investigation: Samples from collaborators originated in the United States, Italy and Spain and spanned both the acute and convalescent phases of COVID-19. The material from the prospective study consisted of cDNA or gDNA derived from T cells, B-cell-depleted T cells, or PBMCs. The dataset comprised deeply sampled blood TCRbeta repertoires from subjects exposed to, actively infected with, or recovered from COVID-19. The repertoires were made available in a free public database intended to serve as a resource for research on the immune response to SARS-CoV-2. Samples came from the ongoing ImmuneRACE study (first 160 participants) plus 1,254 subjects from 6 global collaborators. Sample metadata almost always included a de-identified subject ID, COVID-19 status, age in years and sex. Where available, HLA class I and class II types were obtained from metadata supplied by the sample provider rather than from assay-based typing. The investigation overall reported the following: The quantity of clinical and demographic metadata differed by source and by participant and was supplied without curation.

Participants in the prospective study were aged about 18 to 95 years, lived in approximately 26 United States geographic areas, and enrolled through a virtual design. To assign participants to cohorts, the prospective study relied on clinical history that participants themselves reported in a screening survey and a study questionnaire. Recovered participants in ImmuneRACE Cohort 3 were defined by two consecutive negative NP/OP PCR tests, clearance by a healthcare professional, or resolution of symptoms. In the prospective study, mobile phlebotomists collected whole blood, serum and a nasopharyngeal or oropharyngeal swab from each participant. Additional blood draws and questionnaires over an approximately 2-month period could optionally be provided by prospective study participants. Prospective study blood samples were shipped either frozen or at room temperature before DNA extraction. Taken from the germline V gene (reference sequence), the CDR1 and CDR2 loops are SGHNT and YYREEE. V was cut back by 5 bases and J by 7 bases, leaving a gap of 12 bases between them. The CDR3 has 12 amino acids, counting the end cysteine and phenylalanine. The kept DNA is CDR3 alone, 36 bases in frame from the first base.

A word on this clone: The antigen it binds to is not known. No per-base quality is available; no much larger clone lies one base away.

TCRbeta CDR3 regions were amplified from genomic DNA using the immunoSEQ Assay, a bias-controlled multiplex PCR. On the authors' methods: The number of nucleated cells in each sample was estimated by amplification of reference gene primers within the assay. To quantify the absolute abundance of each unique TCRbeta CDR3 rearrangement, sequence reads were collapsed and filtered. For each sample, productive Simpson clonality was calculated as the square root of Simpson's diversity index over productive rearrangements. The clones in this table, taken by TCRdb from immuneACCESS, are in-frame only. Not every clone is retained; where verified, under half of the shortfall comes from an unresolved V gene, and the cause of the rest is unknown. From that table come the V and J calls and clone size; the DNA was used to work out D and trimming. The sample profile shows hundreds of thousands of clones; under 90% of them were found once. The ten top clones hold about 4.1% of the sample.

Sequencing input: PBMCs or T cells enriched from blood (not recorded which). In this chain, TRBV5-4 is recombined with TRBJ1-2; the D segment could be TRBD1, given 5 matching bases. The clonotype comes from a young man who had recovered from COVID-19. Here is the DNA: TGTGCCAGCAGTTTCGCGCAGGGTGGCTACACCTTC. This encodes CASSFAQGGYTF. The entire variable domain, with the stretches around the CDR3 drawn from the reference TRBV5-4 and TRBJ1-2 proteins, is ETGVTQSPTHLIKTRGQQVTLRCSSQSGHNTVSWYQQALGQGPQFIFQYYREEENGRGNFPPRFSGLQFPNYSSELNVNALELDDSALYLCASSFAQGGYTFGSGTRLTVV.